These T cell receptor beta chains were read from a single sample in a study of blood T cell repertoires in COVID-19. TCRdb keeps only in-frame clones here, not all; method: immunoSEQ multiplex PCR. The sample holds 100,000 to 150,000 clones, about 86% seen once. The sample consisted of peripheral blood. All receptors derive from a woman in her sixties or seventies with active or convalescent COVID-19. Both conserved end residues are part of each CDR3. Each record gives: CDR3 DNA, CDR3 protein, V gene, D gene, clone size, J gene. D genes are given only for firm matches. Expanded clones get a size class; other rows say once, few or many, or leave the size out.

TGTGCCAGCAGCCTTACTCCCCAAGAGACCCAGTACTTC,CASSLTPQETQYF,TRBV9,NA,NA,TRBJ2-5
TGTGCCACCAGCAAAGGACAGGGGGCCTTCTATGGCTACACCTTC,CATSKGQGAFYGYTF,TRBV15,TRBD1,once,TRBJ1-2
TGTGCCATCAGTGAGTCGACAGCTCTGGACGAGCAGTACTTC,CAISESTALDEQYF,TRBV10-3,NA,NA,TRBJ2-7
TGTGCCAGCAGCTCGGGACTTTGGCAGACGAACACCGGGGAGCTGTTTTTT,CASSSGLWQTNTGELFF,TRBV7-3,NA,few,TRBJ2-2
TGCGCCAGCAGCCAAGCCCTGGGAGGGTCACCCCTCCACTTT,CASSQALGGSPLHF,TRBV4-1,NA,NA,TRBJ1-6
TGTGCCTGGAGTCCTCAATGGACAGGGACTGGAAACACCATATATTTT,CAWSPQWTGTGNTIYF,TRBV30,TRBD1,NA,TRBJ1-3
TGTGCCAGCATAATCTCAGGGGGCGCTTCCCACCCTAAATATGGCTACACCTTC,CASIISGGASHPKYGYTF,TRBV28,TRBD1,NA,TRBJ1-2
TGTGCCAGCAGCTTCTATAACAGGGAATATGGCTACACCTTC,CASSFYNREYGYTF,TRBV7-2,NA,few,TRBJ1-2
TGTGCCAGTAGTATGCTTCCGACGGACTCCTCGGCTGAGCAGTTCTTC,CASSMLPTDSSAEQFF,TRBV19,NA,NA,TRBJ2-1
TGTGCCAGCAGCGTAGCTGGCAGGGGGAACACTGAAGCTTTCTTT,CASSVAGRGNTEAFF,TRBV9,NA,NA,TRBJ1-1
TGTGCCAGCAGCCTAACCACAGGGGGCAATCAGCCCCAGCATTTT,CASSLTTGGNQPQHF,TRBV7-9,TRBD1,NA,TRBJ1-5
TGTGCCAGCAGCTTAGGACTAGCGGTTTCCGGGGGGGAGCAAGAGACCCAGTACTTC,CASSLGLAVSGGEQETQYF,TRBV7-6,TRBD2,NA,TRBJ2-5
TGCGCCAGCAGCTTGGCCCATGCGTCCGTAGCGGGGGTAGAGACCCAGTACTTC,CASSLAHASVAGVETQYF,TRBV5-1,TRBD2,NA,TRBJ2-5
TGTGCCATCACCAGCGATAGCGGGGTACCCAATGAGCAGTTCTTC,CAITSDSGVPNEQFF,TRBV10-3,TRBD2,NA,TRBJ2-1